This TCR beta chain was profiled in a study of cytomegalovirus exposure and HLA in healthy donors. PCR involved 60 Vbeta and 13 Jbeta primers. Assay: immunoSEQ multiplex PCR; the TCRdb copy retains only in-frame clones and omits some. This table has fewer than 120,000 clones, around 83% appearing once. This receptor was taken from a woman aged 55 to 70 in good health and CMV-seropositive. The specimen sequenced was PBMCs.

CDR3 sequence: CASNDRRGNEKLFF. CDR3 nucleotides: TGTGCCAGTAATGACAGGAGAGGGAATGAAAAACTGTTTTTT. This rearrangement joins TRBV19 to TRBJ1-4; D might be TRBD1 (6 bases). V lost 7 bases to trimming and J lost 5 bases, with 14 bases between them. CDR1 and CDR2 (germline): LNHDA, SQIVND (reference sequence). The CDR3 totals 14 residues. Complete variable domain (other parts from reference TRBV19 and TRBJ1-4): DGGITQSPKYLFRKEGQNVTLSCEQNLNHDAMYWYRQDPGQGLRLIYYSQIVNDFQKGDIAEGYSVSREKKESFPLTVTSAQKNPTAFYLCASNDRRGNEKLFFGSGTQLSVL.